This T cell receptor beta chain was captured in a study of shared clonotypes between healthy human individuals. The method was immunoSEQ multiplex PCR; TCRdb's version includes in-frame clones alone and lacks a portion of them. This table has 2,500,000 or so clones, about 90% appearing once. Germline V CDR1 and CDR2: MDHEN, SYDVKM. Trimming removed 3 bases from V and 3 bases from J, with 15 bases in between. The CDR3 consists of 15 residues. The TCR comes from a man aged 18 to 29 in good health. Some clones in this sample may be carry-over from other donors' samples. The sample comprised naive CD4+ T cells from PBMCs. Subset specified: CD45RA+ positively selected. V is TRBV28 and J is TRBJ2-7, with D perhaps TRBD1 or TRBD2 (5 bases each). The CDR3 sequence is CASSFRDPGDYEQYF. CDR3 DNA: TGTGCCAGCAGTTTCCGGGACCCGGGTGACTACGAGCAGTACTTC.